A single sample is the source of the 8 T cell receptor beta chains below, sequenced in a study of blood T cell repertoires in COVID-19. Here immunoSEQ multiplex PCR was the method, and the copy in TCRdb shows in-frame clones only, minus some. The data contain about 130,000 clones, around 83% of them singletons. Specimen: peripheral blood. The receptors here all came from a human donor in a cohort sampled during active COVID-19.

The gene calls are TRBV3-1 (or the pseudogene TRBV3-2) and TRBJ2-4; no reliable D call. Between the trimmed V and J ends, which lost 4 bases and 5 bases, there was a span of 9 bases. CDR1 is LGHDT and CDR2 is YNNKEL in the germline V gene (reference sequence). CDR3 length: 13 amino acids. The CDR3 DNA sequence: TGTGCCAGCAGCCCAAGCGTGGAAAACATTCAGTACTTC. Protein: CASSPSVENIQYF.

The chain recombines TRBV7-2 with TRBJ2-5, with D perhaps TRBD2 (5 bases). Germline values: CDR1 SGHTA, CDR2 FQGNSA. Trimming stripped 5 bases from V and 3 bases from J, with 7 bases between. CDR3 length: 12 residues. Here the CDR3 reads CASSGGEETQYF. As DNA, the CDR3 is TGTGCCAGCAGCGGAGGAGAAGAGACCCAGTACTTC.

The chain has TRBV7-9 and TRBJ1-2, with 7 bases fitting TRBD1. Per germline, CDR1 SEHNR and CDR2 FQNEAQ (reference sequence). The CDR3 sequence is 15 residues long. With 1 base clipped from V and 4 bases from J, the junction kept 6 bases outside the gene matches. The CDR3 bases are TGTGCCAGCAGCTTAGGAACAGGGGTGGCCTATGGCTACACCTTC. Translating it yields CASSLGTGVAYGYTF.

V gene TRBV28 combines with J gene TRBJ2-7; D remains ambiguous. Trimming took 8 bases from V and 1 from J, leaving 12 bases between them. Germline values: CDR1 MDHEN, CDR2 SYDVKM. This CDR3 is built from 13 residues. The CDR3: CASAPGGSYEQYF. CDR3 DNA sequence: TGTGCCAGCGCCCCCGGCGGTTCCTACGAGCAGTACTTC. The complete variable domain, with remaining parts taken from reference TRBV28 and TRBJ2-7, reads DVKVTQSSRYLVKRTGEKVFLECVQDMDHENMFWYRQDPGLGLRLIYFSYDVKMKEKGDIPEGYSVSREKKERFSLILESASTNQTSMYLCASAPGGSYEQYFGPGTRLTVT.

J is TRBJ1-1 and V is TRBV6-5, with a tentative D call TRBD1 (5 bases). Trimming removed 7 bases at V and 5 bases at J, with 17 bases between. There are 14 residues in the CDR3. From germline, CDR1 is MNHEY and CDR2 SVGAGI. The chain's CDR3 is CASTNGQGRTEAFF. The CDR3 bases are TGTGCCAGCACAAACGGGCAGGGTAGGACTGAAGCTTTCTTT.

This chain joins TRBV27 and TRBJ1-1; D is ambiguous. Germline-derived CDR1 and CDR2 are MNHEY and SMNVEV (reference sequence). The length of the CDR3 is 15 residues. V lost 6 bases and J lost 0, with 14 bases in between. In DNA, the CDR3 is TGTGCCAGCAGCCCCTCTCGGGGTTTGAACACTGAAGCTTTCTTT. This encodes CASSPSRGLNTEAFF.

The CDR3 protein is CASSFYGGENIQYF. The CDR3 region has the DNA TGTGCCAGCAGCTTTTACGGGGGGGAAAACATTCAGTACTTC. The chain employs TRBV11-2 and TRBJ2-4, with 8 bases fitting TRBD2. The V gene end was trimmed by 3 bases and the J gene end by 5 bases; junction bases not matched to a gene: 3. Per the germline V gene, CDR1 is SGHAT and CDR2 is FQNNGV. This CDR3 is 14 amino acids long.

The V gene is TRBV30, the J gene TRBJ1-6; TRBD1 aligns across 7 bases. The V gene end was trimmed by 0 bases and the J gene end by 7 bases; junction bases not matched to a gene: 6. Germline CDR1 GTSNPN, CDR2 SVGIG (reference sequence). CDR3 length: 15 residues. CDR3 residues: CAWSVKTGKNSPLHF. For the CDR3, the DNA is TGTGCCTGGAGTGTTAAGACAGGGAAAAATTCACCCCTCCACTTT. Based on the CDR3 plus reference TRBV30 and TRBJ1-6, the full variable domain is SQTIHQWPATLVQPVGSPLSLECTVEGTSNPNLYWYRQAAGRGLQLLFYSVGIGQISSEVPQNLSASRPQDRQFILSSKKLLLSDSGFYLCAWSVKTGKNSPLHFGNGTRLTVT.